This entry features one T cell receptor beta chain sequence. The data belong to a study of OX40 agonist ivuxolimab in advanced cancers. The table came from immunoSEQ multiplex PCR; TCRdb's copy has only in-frame clones and leaves some out. In the table there are approximately 79,000 clones, around 87% of which are singletons. The CDR3 extends over 17 amino acids. Trimming shortened V by 2 bases and J by 2 bases, and 17 bases separated the two germline ends. The germline V gene has CDR1 SGHAT and CDR2 FQNNGV. The TCR was taken from an adult with an advanced solid tumor such as melanoma, head and neck, liver or kidney cancer. The gene calls are TRBV11-2 and TRBJ2-3, with D perhaps matching TRBD1 or TRBD2 (6 bases each). This sample comprised CD4+ or CD8+ T cells sorted from blood, obtained in a trial of the OX40 agonist ivuxolimab. In nucleotides, the CDR3 is TGTGCCAGCAGCTTACGGGGGCGGGCGACCTTCACAGATACGCAGTATTTT. Protein sequence: CASSLRGRATFTDTQYF.